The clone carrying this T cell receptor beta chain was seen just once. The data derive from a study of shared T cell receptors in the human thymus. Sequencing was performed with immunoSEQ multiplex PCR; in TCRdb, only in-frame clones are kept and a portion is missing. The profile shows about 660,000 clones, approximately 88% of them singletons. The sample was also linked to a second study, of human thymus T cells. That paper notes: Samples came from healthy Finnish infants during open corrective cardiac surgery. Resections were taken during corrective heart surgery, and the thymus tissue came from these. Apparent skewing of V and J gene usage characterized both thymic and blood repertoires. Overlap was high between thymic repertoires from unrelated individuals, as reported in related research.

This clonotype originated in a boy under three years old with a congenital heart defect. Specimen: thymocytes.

CDR3 DNA sequence: TGTGCCAGCCCCCGAGACCTGGGACAGGGCGGGAGCGAGCAGTACTTC. Translating it yields CASPRDLGQGGSEQYF. The V gene is TRBV6-4, the J gene TRBJ2-7, with TRBD1 matching 9 bases. The CDR3 loop spans 16 amino acids. CDR1 is MRHNA, CDR2 SNTAGT, per germline. J lost 6 bases, V lost 8 bases, and 17 bases had no gene match.